This entry lists 14 T cell receptor beta chains sequenced from one sample in a study of cytomegalovirus exposure and HLA in healthy donors (dated by TCRdb to the late 2010s). The library was built by means of the immunoSEQ multiplex PCR assay. The multiplex PCR relied on a mix of 60 forward primers for TCR Vbeta segments and 13 reverse primers for TCR Jbeta segments. Imported from immuneACCESS, the table was reduced by TCRdb to in-frame sequences with V and J called. These copies leave out some clones; in studies compared against another copy, an unresolved V gene accounts for under half, and the cause of the remainder is not known. The sample has about 150,000 clones on record, around 70% of them singletons. The ten largest clones take up roughly 2% of the sample. Sequencing was done on a sample of PBMCs. The receptor set was obtained from a man younger than 40 in good health and CMV-seronegative.

The rearrangement joins TRBV29-1 to TRBJ1-3; tentatively, D is TRBD1 (6 bases). CDR1 and CDR2 (germline): SQVTM, ANQGSEA. V lost 7 bases and J 0 bases, leaving 16 bases between the germline ends. The CDR3 is 15 residues long. CDR3: CSALRGTDSGNTIYF. The CDR3, as DNA: TGCAGCGCCCTAAGGGGGACGGACTCTGGAAACACCATATATTTT. Supplemented by reference TRBV29-1 and TRBJ1-3, the full variable domain reads SAVISQKPSRDICQRGTSLTIQCQVDSQVTMMFWYRQQPGQSLTLIATANQGSEATYESGFVIDKFPISRPNLTFSTLTVSNMSPEDSSIYLCSALRGTDSGNTIYFGEGSWLTVV.

The chain carries TRBV2 and TRBJ2-2; TRBD2 matches 8 bases. Germline V gives CDR1 SNHLY, CDR2 FYNNEI. This CDR3 spans 16 amino acids. Trimming cost V 8 bases and J 1 base; bases outside gene matches: 9. The chain's CDR3 is CASSRGGTVNTGELFF. The CDR3 region has the DNA TGTGCCAGCTCCCGCGGGGGGACGGTGAACACCGGGGAGCTGTTTTTT.

V is TRBV5-6 and J is TRBJ1-1; 11 bases agree with TRBD1. Unmatched junction bases numbered 13, after V lost 6 bases and J lost 6 bases. The CDR3 runs 16 residues. Germline CDR1 and CDR2: SGHDT and YYEEEE. CDR3 nucleotides: TGTGCCAGCACGGGACAGGGGGGTAAGGGTCGGTCTGAAGCTTTCTTT. It encodes CASTGQGGKGRSEAFF.

This clone has only a few counts. A junction end diverges from the germline sequence, so it may reflect a read error. The V call is TRBV20-1, the J call TRBJ1-2; D is ambiguous. Germline V CDR1 and CDR2: DFQATT, SNEGSKA (reference sequence). This CDR3 has 10 residues. CDR3 sequence: CTPFDYGYPF. CDR3 nucleotides: TGCACACCATTTGACTATGGCTACCCCTTC.

The V call is TRBV19, the J call TRBJ1-1; D unclear. CDR1 is LNHDA and CDR2 is SQIVND in the germline V gene (reference sequence). V was pared by 6 bases and J by 5 bases, with 13 bases between. The CDR3 contains 13 residues. CDR3 nucleotides: TGTGCCAGTAGGCCGGGGAGTCGGACTGAAGCTTTCTTT. Its translation is CASRPGSRTEAFF.

This clone has only a few counts. V gene TRBV6-4 combines with J gene TRBJ2-7; the D gene could be TRBD1 or TRBD2 (7 bases each). The germline gives CDR1 MRHNA, CDR2 SNTAGT. V was cut by 10 bases and J by 0 bases, with 16 bases left in between. CDR3 length: 14 amino acids. The CDR3 DNA reads TGTGCCACCAGGGGGGGTCTGAACTCCTACGAGCAGTACTTC. Translation: CATRGGLNSYEQYF.

In this sample, this clone turned up once. This rearrangement joins TRBV5-1 to TRBJ1-1, with TRBD1 matching 7 bases. Trimming cost V 3 bases and J 2 bases; bases outside gene matches: 7. Per germline, CDR1 SGHRS and CDR2 YFSETQ. This CDR3 spans 15 amino acids. The CDR3 loop reads CASSWGTGANTEAFF. The CDR3 nucleotides are TGCGCCAGCAGCTGGGGAACAGGGGCAAACACTGAAGCTTTCTTT.

V usage is TRBV19 and J usage is TRBJ1-5, with 7 positions matching TRBD1. Germline V gives CDR1 LNHDA, CDR2 SQIVND (reference sequence). Trimming took 7 bases from V and 7 from J; bases not matched to a gene: 13. The CDR3 is 15 residues long. Here the CDR3 DNA reads TGTGCCAGTACCGCGACAGGGCCCCTTAGGCAGCCCCAGCATTTT. As protein: CASTATGPLRQPQHF.

This clone was seen more than once but under ten times. One end of the junction does not line up with germline, which may come from a read error. The chain recombines TRBV7-7 with TRBJ2-5; weak D call: TRBD1 (7 bases). This CDR3 has 15 amino acids. Germline CDR1 is SSHAT and CDR2 is FNYEAQ (reference sequence). The DNA of the CDR3 is TGTGCTAGCAGCTTATTGCAGGGGGGTAAAGAGACCCAGTACTTC. Translating it yields CASSLLQGGKETQYF.

The chain combines TRBV7-2 with TRBJ1-2; D unresolved. The CDR3 length is 12 residues. V lost 2 bases and J lost 6, with 7 bases in between. In germline, CDR1 is SGHTA, CDR2 FQGNSA. CDR3 residues: CASSLKRDGYTF. The CDR3 DNA is TGTGCCAGCAGCTTAAAACGGGATGGCTACACCTTC.

The gene calls are TRBV5-1 and TRBJ2-7; D possibly corresponds to TRBD2 (5 bases). V dropped 0 bases and J dropped 3 bases, with 10 bases sitting between them. CDR1 and CDR2 (germline): SGHRS, YFSETQ. This CDR3 comprises 14 residues. CDR3 nucleotide sequence: TGCGCCAGCAGCTTGGACGGCGGAGGCTACGAGCAGTACTTC. It encodes CASSLDGGGYEQYF.

The chain combines TRBV4-2 with TRBJ2-5, with 8 nucleotides matching TRBD2. This CDR3 contains 13 residues. Germline values: CDR1 LGHNA, CDR2 YNFKEQ. The J segment lost 3 bases and the V segment lost 4 bases, leaving 1 base of the junction unmatched. This chain's CDR3 is CASSPGLEETQYF. DNA for the CDR3: TGTGCCAGCAGCCCGGGACTAGAAGAGACCCAGTACTTC.

CDR3 region: CASSFRGVGELFF. The CDR3, as DNA: TGTGCCAGCAGTTTTCGGGGGGTCGGGGAGCTGTTTTTT. The chain couples TRBV28 to TRBJ2-2; 7 positions match TRBD2. Losses at the gene ends were 3 bases for V and 7 bases for J; bases not matched to a gene: 2. The CDR3 contains 13 residues. Germline V gene sequence: CDR1 MDHEN, CDR2 SYDVKM.

This chain joins TRBV19 and TRBJ2-7; D is unresolved. V dropped 5 bases and J dropped 3 bases, with 17 bases sitting between them. CDR3 length: 15 residues. Germline CDR1 reads LNHDA; CDR2 reads SQIVND (reference sequence). The CDR3 DNA reads TGTGCCAGTAGTCCTTCTCTGGTCGAGCTCTACGAGCAGTACTTC. Translating gives CASSPSLVELYEQYF.